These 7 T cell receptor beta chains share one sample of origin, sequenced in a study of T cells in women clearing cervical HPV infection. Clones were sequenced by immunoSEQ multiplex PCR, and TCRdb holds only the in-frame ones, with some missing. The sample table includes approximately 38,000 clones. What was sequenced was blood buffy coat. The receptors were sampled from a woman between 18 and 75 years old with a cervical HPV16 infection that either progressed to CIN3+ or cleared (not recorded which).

CDR3: CSVRGSGNTIYF. CDR3 DNA (partial): TGCAGCGTTCGGGGATCTGGAAACACC. The V gene is TRBV29-1, the J gene TRBJ1-3; no definite D call. The sequenced fragment ends 3 residues before the CDR3 boundary, so the rest is inferred from the germline J gene. The germline V gene has CDR1 SQVTM and CDR2 ANQGSEA. This CDR3 is 12 amino acids long. Deletions cut 5 bases from V and 1 base from J, with 6 bases between.

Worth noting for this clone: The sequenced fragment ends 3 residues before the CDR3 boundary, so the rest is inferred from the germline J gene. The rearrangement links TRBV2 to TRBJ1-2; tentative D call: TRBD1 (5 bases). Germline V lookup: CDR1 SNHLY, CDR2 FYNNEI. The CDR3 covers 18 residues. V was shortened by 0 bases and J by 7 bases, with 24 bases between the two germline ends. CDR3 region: CASSEARLSPGAQGGYTF. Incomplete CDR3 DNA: TGTGCCAGCAGTGAAGCGCGACTGTCACCTGGGGCACAAGGTGGC. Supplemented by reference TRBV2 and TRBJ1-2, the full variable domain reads EPEVTQTPSHQVTQMGQEVILRCVPISNHLYFYWYRQILGQKVEFLVSFYNNEISEKSEIFDDQFSVERPDGSNFTLKIRSTKLEDSAMYFCASSEARLSPGAQGGYTFGSGTRLTVV.

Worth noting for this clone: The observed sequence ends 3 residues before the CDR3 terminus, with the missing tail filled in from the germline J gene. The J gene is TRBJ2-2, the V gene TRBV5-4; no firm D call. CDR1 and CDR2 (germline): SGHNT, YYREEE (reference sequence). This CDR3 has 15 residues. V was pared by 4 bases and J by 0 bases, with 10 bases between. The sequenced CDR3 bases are TGTGCCAGCAGCCCAGGAACGCCGAACACCGGGGAG. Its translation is CASSPGTPNTGE. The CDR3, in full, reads CASSPGTPNTGELFF.

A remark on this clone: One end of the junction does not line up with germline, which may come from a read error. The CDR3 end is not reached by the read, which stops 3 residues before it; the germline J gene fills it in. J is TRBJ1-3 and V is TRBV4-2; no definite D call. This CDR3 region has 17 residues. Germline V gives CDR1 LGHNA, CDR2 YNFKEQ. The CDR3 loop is CASSQDPSLLPGNTIYF. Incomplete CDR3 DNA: TGCGCCAGCAGCCAAGATCCTAGCCTTCTACCTGGAAACACC.

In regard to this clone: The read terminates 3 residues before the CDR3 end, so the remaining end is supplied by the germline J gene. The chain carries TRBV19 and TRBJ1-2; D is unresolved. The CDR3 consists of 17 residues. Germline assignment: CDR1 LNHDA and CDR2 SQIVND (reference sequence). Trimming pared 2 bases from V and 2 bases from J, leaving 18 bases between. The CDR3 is CASSITPRTGTNYGYTF. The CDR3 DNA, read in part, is TGTGCCAGTAGTATAACCCCCAGGACTGGTACGAACTATGGC.

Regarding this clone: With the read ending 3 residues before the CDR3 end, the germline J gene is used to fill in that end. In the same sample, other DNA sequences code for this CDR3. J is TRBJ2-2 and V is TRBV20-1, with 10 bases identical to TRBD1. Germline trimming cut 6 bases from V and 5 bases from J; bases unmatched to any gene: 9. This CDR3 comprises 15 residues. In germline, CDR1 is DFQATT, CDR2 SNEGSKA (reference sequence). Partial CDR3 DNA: TGCAGTGCAGGGGCCGGGACAGGGGTGACCGGGGAG. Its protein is CSAGAGTGVTGE. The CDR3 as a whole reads CSAGAGTGVTGELFF.

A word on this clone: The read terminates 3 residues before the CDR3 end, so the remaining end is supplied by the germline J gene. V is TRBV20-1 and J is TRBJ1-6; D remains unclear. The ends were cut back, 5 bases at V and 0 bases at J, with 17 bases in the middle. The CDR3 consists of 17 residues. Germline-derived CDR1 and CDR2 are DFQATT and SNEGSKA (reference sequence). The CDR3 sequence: CSAARRSTSSYNSPLHF. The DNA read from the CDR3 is TGCAGTGCTGCCAGGCGATCGACCAGCTCCTATAATTCACCC.